The clone carrying this T cell receptor beta chain showed up many times. Its target is not known. This entry comes from a study of T-cell memory formation after mild COVID-19. Whole-study context: TCR clusters mostly belonged to single donors. Study findings and constraints: Clones that shrank (day 15 to 85) were balanced CD4/CD8, whereas later expanders leaned CD4+.

The CDR3 is made up of 15 amino acids. The V gene end was trimmed by 5 bases and the J gene end by 5 bases; junction bases not matched to a gene: 10. From germline, CDR1 is SGHVS and CDR2 FQNEAQ. After 5'RACE with constant-segment primers, TCR alpha and TCR beta cDNA libraries carrying sample barcodes and UMIs were obtained. TCRdb independently ran MiXCR on the 5' RACE reads; one entry per CDR3 protein. The table shows fewer than 700,000 distinct CDR3 sequences, with about a sixth occurring only once. The chain carries TRBV7-8 and TRBJ2-5; 8 nucleotides align to TRBD1. This TCR derives from an adult woman who had mild COVID-19 (a few samples of this study predate the infection). Cell type and time point are not known. The material sequenced was PBMCs or a T cell subset sorted from them (not recorded which). For the CDR3, the DNA is TGTGCCAGCAGCCCTGGACAGGGAACGGTGGAGACCCAGTACTTC. Protein sequence: CASSPGQGTVETQYF.